This T cell receptor beta chain was documented in a study of lymphopenia after photon versus proton radiotherapy. Study findings and constraints: After the lymphocyte nadir, photon-treated repertoires showed oligoclonal expansion, especially of CD8+ Temra cells. Photon-treated patients lost naive T cells and TCR diversity; proton-treated stayed stable. Better survival with proton therapy was suggested as possible, not demonstrated.

The CDR3 has 16 residues. The ends lost 0 bases at V and 5 bases at J; junction bases unmatched: 8. Germline-derived CDR1 and CDR2 are SGHRS and YFSETQ. Clones were sequenced by immunoSEQ multiplex PCR, and TCRdb holds only the in-frame ones, with some missing. Counted here are more than 25,000 clones, roughly 89% occurring once; the ten biggest clones make up roughly 50%. Concerning this clone: Its antigen remains unidentified.

This clonotype originated in an older woman with cholangiocarcinoma. Some clones in this sample may be carry-over from other donors' samples. The rearrangement joins TRBV5-1 to TRBJ2-5; 9 bases match TRBD2. Source: peripheral blood, taken from a patient treated with proton-based radiotherapy. In DNA, the CDR3 is TGCGCCAGCAGCTTGGCCCCGACTAGCGGTTTGGAGACCCAGTACTTC. Translated, it gives CASSLAPTSGLETQYF.